These T cell receptor beta chains were read from a single sample in a study of cytotoxic CD8 clonotypes in ibrutinib-treated CLL. This table comes from immunoSEQ multiplex PCR, and its TCRdb copy is limited to in-frame clones, with some not included. The sample shows about 140,000 clones, around 81% of them seen only once. The source was PBMCs, collected after 36 months of ibrutinib treatment. The receptor source for this set is a human donor with chronic lymphocytic leukemia. CDR3s include the opening cysteine and the closing phenylalanine or tryptophan. Each record gives: D gene, J gene, V gene, CDR3 length, clone size, CDR3 DNA, CDR3 protein. D genes are given only for firm matches. Some rows mark clone size as missing; the rest say once, few, many or name a class of expanded clone.

>NA|TRBJ2-7|TRBV4-1|16|NA
TGCGCCAGCAGCCAAGAAGGGTTCCGTGATTCCCTCGAGCAGTACTTC
CASSQEGFRDSLEQYF
>NA|TRBJ2-1|TRBV5-1|15|once
TGCGCCAGCCGGGTCCAATCTAGCTCCTACAATGAGCAGTTCTTC
CASRVQSSSYNEQFF
>NA|TRBJ2-7|TRBV7-6|12|NA
TGTGCCAGCAGCTTAGTCGGGTACGAGCAGTACTTC
CASSLVGYEQYF
>TRBD2|TRBJ2-3|TRBV7-2|14|NA
TGTGCCAGCAGTTCGCGGGGGATCACAGATACGCAGTATTTT
CASSSRGITDTQYF
>NA|TRBJ2-7|TRBV2|13|NA
TGTGCCAGCAGTGGTACACTATCCTACGAGCAGTACTTC
CASSGTLSYEQYF
>NA|TRBJ2-2|TRBV5-1|14|NA
TGCGCCAGCAGGGGGCGGGTCGACACCGGGGAGCTGTTTTTT
CASRGRVDTGELFF
>NA|TRBJ2-2|TRBV5-1|16|NA
TGCGCCAGCAGCCCCCCGTCCTACCGTAACACCGGGGAGCTGTTTTTT
CASSPPSYRNTGELFF
>NA|TRBJ2-1|TRBV5-1|15|few
TGCGCCAGCAGCCCCGTCGTCTCTGGAGAGACTGAGCAGTTCTTC
CASSPVVSGETEQFF
>TRBD1|TRBJ2-1|TRBV11-3|12|NA
TGTGCCAGCAGCCACAGGGGTAATGAGCAGTTCTTC
CASSHRGNEQFF
>NA|TRBJ1-3|TRBV2|14|few
TGTGCCAGCAGGGACAGAAACTCTGGAAACACCATATATTTT
CASRDRNSGNTIYF
>TRBD1|TRBJ2-7|TRBV28|15|NA
TGTGCCAGCAGTGTGACAGGGACAAACTCCTACGAGCAGTACTTC
CASSVTGTNSYEQYF
>NA|TRBJ2-7|TRBV2|13|NA
TGTGCCAGCAGTGAACGGCTTACTTACGAGCAGTACTTC
CASSERLTYEQYF
>TRBD1|TRBJ1-6|TRBV4-1|16|NA
TGCGCCAGCAGCCAAGATGGAGCAGGGGGCCGTTCACCCCTCCACTTT
CASSQDGAGGRSPLHF
>NA|TRBJ2-7|TRBV14|16|NA
TGTGCCAGCAGCCAAGTGAGTACAGTGGGTACCTACGAGCAGTACTTC
CASSQVSTVGTYEQYF
>NA|TRBJ2-5|TRBV5-1|11|once
TGCGCCAGCAGCTGGGAAGAGACCCAGTACTTC
CASSWEETQYF
>TRBD1|TRBJ1-6|TRBV4-1|17|NA
TGCGCCAGCAGCCAAGGCCGGGACAGGGGTCGCAATTCACCCCTCCACTTT
CASSQGRDRGRNSPLHF
>TRBD1|TRBJ1-1|TRBV4-1|12|NA
TGCGCCAGCAGCCAAAGGGACAGGGCGGCTTTCTTT
CASSQRDRAAFF
>NA|TRBJ2-1|TRBV10-2|13|NA
TGCGCCAGCAGTCCAACATGGGACAATGAGCAGTTCTTC
CASSPTWDNEQFF
>NA|TRBJ2-4|TRBV5-6|16|NA
TGTGCCAGCAGCTTGGTTGAGTTACTAGCCAAAAACATTCAGTACTTC
CASSLVELLAKNIQYF
>NA|TRBJ2-1|TRBV6-1|11|NA
TGTGCCAGCAGTTGGGGTTTCGAGCAGTTCTTC
CASSWGFEQFF
>TRBD2|TRBJ2-5|TRBV5-1|17|NA
TGCGCCAGCAGCGGTTGGGGTAGCGGGAGACGTTCAGAGACCCAGTACTTC
CASSGWGSGRRSETQYF
>TRBD1|TRBJ2-7|TRBV28|13|NA
TGTGCCAGCAGAGGGACAGGCGCCTACGAGCAGTACTTC
CASRGTGAYEQYF
>NA|TRBJ2-7|TRBV14|14|NA
TGTGCCAGCAGCCCGCTTTCGGGGAGTGGAGAGCAGTACTTC
CASSPLSGSGEQYF